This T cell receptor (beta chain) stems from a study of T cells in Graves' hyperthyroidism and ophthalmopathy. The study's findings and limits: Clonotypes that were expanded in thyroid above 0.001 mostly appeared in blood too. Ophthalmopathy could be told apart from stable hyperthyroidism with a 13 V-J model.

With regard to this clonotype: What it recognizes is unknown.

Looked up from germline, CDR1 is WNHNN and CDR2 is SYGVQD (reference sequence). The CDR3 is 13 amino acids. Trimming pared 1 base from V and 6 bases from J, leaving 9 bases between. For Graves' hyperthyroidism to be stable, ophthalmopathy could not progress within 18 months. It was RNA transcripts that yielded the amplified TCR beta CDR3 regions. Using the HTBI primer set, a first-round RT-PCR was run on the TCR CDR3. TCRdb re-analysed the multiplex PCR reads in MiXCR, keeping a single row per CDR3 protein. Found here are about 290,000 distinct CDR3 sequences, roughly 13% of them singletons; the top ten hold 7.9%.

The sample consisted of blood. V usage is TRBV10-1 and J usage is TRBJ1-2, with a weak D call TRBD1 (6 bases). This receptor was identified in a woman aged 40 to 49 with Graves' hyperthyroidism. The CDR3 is CASSEYRADGYTF. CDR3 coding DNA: TGCGCCAGCAGTGAGTACAGGGCGGATGGCTACACCTTC.